These 22 T cell receptor beta chains came from one sample sequenced in a study of blood T cell repertoires in COVID-19. The assay was immunoSEQ multiplex PCR, and TCRdb's table has in-frame clones only and misses some. The sample carries 28,000 or so clones, approximately 85% recorded once. The sequencing input was peripheral blood. All receptors come from a woman older than 75 with COVID-19, enrolled during active disease.

V gene TRBV9 combines with J gene TRBJ1-6; maybe TRBD1 (5 bases). Trimming removed 0 bases from V and 7 bases from J, with 11 bases in between. This CDR3 has 15 residues. Germline CDR1 reads SGDLS; CDR2 reads YYNGEE. In DNA, the CDR3 is TGTGCCAGCAGCGTAGGGAGGGCAGGGAATTCACCCCTCCACTTT. This gives the protein CASSVGRAGNSPLHF. Combining the CDR3 with reference TRBV9 and TRBJ1-6 gives the whole variable domain DSGVTQTPKHLITATGQRVTLRCSPRSGDLSVYWYQQSLDQGLQFLIQYYNGEERAKGNILERFSAQQFPDLHSELNLSSLELGDSALYFCASSVGRAGNSPLHFGNGTRLTVT.

This clone was detected once. The V and J genes are TRBV6-6 and TRBJ1-5; TRBD1 agrees at 7 bases. Trimming removed 7 bases from V and 3 bases from J; junction bases left unmatched: 6. The CDR3 length is 14 residues. Germline CDR1 and CDR2: MNHNY and SVGAGI (reference sequence). CDR3 protein: CASIVTGINQPQHF. In DNA form, the CDR3 reads TGTGCCAGCATTGTGACAGGGATCAATCAGCCCCAGCATTTT.

The genes are TRBV7-8 and TRBJ1-3; 9 positions agree with TRBD1. V was pared by 1 base and J by 8 bases, with 3 bases of the junction left unmatched. From germline, CDR1 is SGHVS and CDR2 FQNEAQ. The CDR3 runs to 14 residues. The CDR3 DNA is TGTGCCAGCAGCTTAGGAGGACAGGGGTACACCATATATTTT. Its translation: CASSLGGQGYTIYF.

This sequence joins TRBV20-1 and TRBJ2-5; D not certain. V lost 3 bases and J lost 5, with 7 bases in between. The CDR3 covers 11 residues. The germline CDR1 and CDR2 sequences are DFQATT and SNEGSKA (reference sequence). The CDR3 loop reads CSASGRETQYF. Written as DNA, the CDR3 is TGCAGTGCTAGTGGGCGGGAGACCCAGTACTTC.

The J gene is TRBJ2-3, the V gene TRBV24-1; weak D call: TRBD1 (8 bases). The CDR3 extends over 15 amino acids. Trimming pared 6 bases from V and 1 base from J, leaving 13 bases between. CDR1 is KGHDR, CDR2 SFDVKD, per germline. The CDR3 nucleotides read TGTGCCACCAGTCCTACAGGGGGGGGCACAGATACGCAGTATTTT. It specifies CATSPTGGGTDTQYF.

V is TRBV24-1 and J is TRBJ2-1, with D tentatively TRBD2 (5 bases). Trimming took 4 bases from V and 8 from J, leaving 14 bases between them. The germline V gene encodes CDR1 KGHDR and CDR2 SFDVKD. There are 14 residues in the CDR3. Here the CDR3 DNA reads TGTGCCACCAGTGACTCCCGGACTGGCGATGAGCAGTTCTTC. It translates to CATSDSRTGDEQFF.

This rearrangement joins TRBV19 to TRBJ1-5, with D unclear. V was clipped by 11 bases and J by 5 bases, with 16 bases between them. This CDR3 comprises 13 residues. Germline-derived CDR1 and CDR2 are LNHDA and SQIVND (reference sequence). The CDR3: CAPRLREHQPQHF. The CDR3 DNA follows: TGTGCCCCCCGATTGAGGGAGCATCAGCCCCAGCATTTT.

V gene TRBV6-4 combines with J gene TRBJ2-5; D gene unclear. The germline V and J ends were trimmed by 6 bases and 5 bases, with 19 bases remaining between them. The CDR3 runs 15 residues. Germline V gene lookup returns CDR1 MRHNA and CDR2 SNTAGT. CDR3 coding DNA: TGTGCCAGCAGCCCCAAATCGGCAGGTCGGGAGACCCAGTACTTC. Its protein is CASSPKSAGRETQYF.

The chain couples TRBV4-1 to TRBJ2-3; TRBD2 matches 8 bases. Germline V CDR1 and CDR2: MGHRA, YSYEKL. This CDR3 is 16 amino acids long. With 4 bases clipped from V and 2 bases from J, the junction kept 8 bases outside the gene matches. This CDR3 reads CASSREAGALTDTQYF. DNA for the CDR3: TGCGCCAGCAGCCGGGAAGCGGGGGCCCTCACAGATACGCAGTATTTT.

This clone occurred a few times. This chain links TRBV4-1 with TRBJ2-1, with TRBD2 matching over 9 bases. There are 15 residues in the CDR3. V dropped 2 bases and J dropped 8; count of bases not matched to a gene: 7. Germline CDR1 and CDR2: MGHRA and YSYEKL. As DNA, the CDR3 is TGCGCCAGCAGCCAACGGCGGGGGGGCGCAGATGAGCAGTTCTTC. It codes for CASSQRRGGADEQFF.

This sequence joins TRBV18 and TRBJ2-3, with D perhaps TRBD2 (6 bases). Trimming took 2 bases from V and 0 from J, leaving 12 bases between them. The germline V gene has CDR1 KGHSH and CDR2 LQKENI. This CDR3 is built from 16 residues. DNA for the CDR3: TGTGCCAGCTCACCAGCGGGGTGGGGGAGCACAGATACGCAGTATTTT. Residues: CASSPAGWGSTDTQYF.

This clone was detected only once. The chain couples TRBV5-1 to TRBJ2-5; the D gene is possibly TRBD1 (5 bases). The V gene lost 0 bases and the J gene lost 5 bases, with 11 bases spanning the gap. Germline CDR1 and CDR2: SGHRS and YFSETQ. There are 14 residues in the CDR3. CDR3 coding DNA: TGCGCCAGCAGCTTGGTAGGGGAAAAGGAGACCCAGTACTTC. Encoded protein: CASSLVGEKETQYF.

The chain joins TRBV21-1 to TRBJ2-6; the DNA was not used to check the table's D call, TRBD1. TRBV21-1 is given as a pseudogene. The CDR3 extends over 18 amino acids. As DNA, the CDR3 is TGTGCCAGCAGCAACTACGCCCCAGGCCCCTCTGGGGCCAACGTCCTGACTTTC. It yields the protein CASSNYAPGPSGANVLTF.

V is TRBV2 and J is TRBJ1-4; 11 positions agree with TRBD1. The CDR3 consists of 15 residues. CDR1 and CDR2 from the germline V gene are SNHLY and FYNNEI. V gave up 5 bases and J gave up 8 bases; unmatched junction bases: 7. DNA for the CDR3: TGTGCCAGCAGTCGAGGACAGGGGGCGGGGGAAAAACTGTTTTTT. Protein: CASSRGQGAGEKLFF.

This chain uses TRBV19 with TRBJ1-2; 10 bases fit TRBD1. CDR1 and CDR2 from the germline V gene are LNHDA and SQIVND (reference sequence). The CDR3 is 16 residues long. V lost 4 bases and J lost 4; bases outside the gene matches: 9. CDR3 DNA: TGTGCCAGTAGTACCCGGACAGGGGGTAACCCCTATGGCTACACCTTC. It translates to CASSTRTGGNPYGYTF.

The chain uses TRBV19 and TRBJ2-3, with 7 bases aligning to TRBD1. The V and J ends lost 7 bases and 0 bases, in that order; junction bases with no gene match: 7. This CDR3 comprises 15 residues. Germline V gene sequence: CDR1 LNHDA, CDR2 SQIVND (reference sequence). The CDR3 protein is CASTPDRVSTDTQYF. The CDR3 nucleotides read TGTGCCAGTACCCCCGACAGGGTGAGCACAGATACGCAGTATTTT.

The chain links TRBV19 to TRBJ2-2, with 8 nucleotides matching TRBD1. Germline CDR1 reads LNHDA; CDR2 reads SQIVND (reference sequence). The CDR3 has 16 amino acids. Unmatched junction bases numbered 7, after V lost 3 bases and J lost 4 bases. In DNA form, the CDR3 reads TGTGCCAGTAGTATTAGGGGACAGGTATCCACCGGGGAGCTGTTTTTT. This gives the protein CASSIRGQVSTGELFF. The whole variable domain, filled in from reference TRBV19 and TRBJ2-2, reads DGGITQSPKYLFRKEGQNVTLSCEQNLNHDAMYWYRQDPGQGLRLIYYSQIVNDFQKGDIAEGYSVSREKKESFPLTVTSAQKNPTAFYLCASSIRGQVSTGELFFGEGSRLTVL.

The CDR3 loop reads CASSFSGGRTDTQYF. The CDR3 DNA is TGTGCCAGCAGCTTCAGCGGGGGACGCACAGATACGCAGTATTTT. V and J are TRBV5-5 and TRBJ2-3; 8 bases align to TRBD2. With V trimmed by 2 bases and J by 1 base, 3 bases remained unmatched. The germline CDR1 and CDR2 sequences are SGHKS and YYEKEE (reference sequence). The CDR3 runs to 15 residues.

The chain links TRBV27 to TRBJ2-7; TRBD2 might be the D (5 bases). Trimming left V 4 bases short and J 0 bases short, with 13 bases between. Germline CDR1 reads MNHEY; CDR2 reads SMNVEV (reference sequence). This CDR3 spans 15 amino acids. CDR3 in DNA: TGTGCCAGCAGTTCCCCGGGAAGGAGCTCCTACGAGCAGTACTTC. Encoded protein: CASSSPGRSSYEQYF.

V and J are TRBV6-2 or TRBV6-3 and TRBJ2-1, with 7 bases aligning to TRBD2. This CDR3 has 17 amino acids. Germline V gives CDR1 MNHEY, CDR2 SVGEGT. The V segment lost 5 bases and the J segment 3 bases; nucleotides outside the gene matches: 13. The CDR3 nucleotides read TGTGCCAGCAGTCGCAGGCCCTTCGGACTAGTCTACAATGAGCAGTTCTTC. Protein product: CASSRRPFGLVYNEQFF.

CDR3 in amino acids: CASSQGGQGNEKLFF. The CDR3 DNA reads TGTGCCAGCAGCCAAGGGGGGCAGGGTAATGAAAAACTGTTTTTT. This rearrangement joins TRBV3-1 (or the pseudogene TRBV3-2) to TRBJ1-4; TRBD1 is a possible D gene (6 bases). The CDR3 covers 15 residues. The germline CDR1 and CDR2 sequences are LGHDT and YNNKEL (reference sequence). V was trimmed by 1 base and J by 4 bases, leaving 10 bases between them.

The chain has TRBV6-2 or TRBV6-3 and TRBJ1-1, with D maybe TRBD1 (5 bases). There are 13 residues in the CDR3. Germline V CDR1 and CDR2: MNHEY, SVGEGT. The ends were cut back, 2 bases at V and 5 bases at J, with 9 bases in the middle. In nucleotides, the CDR3 is TGTGCCAGCAGTTACGTCCGGGGGACTGAAGCTTTCTTT. This gives the protein CASSYVRGTEAFF.